Listed here are 8 T cell receptor beta chains from one sample, sequenced in a study of low-dose radiotherapy and immunotherapy resistance in tumors. cDNA synthesis used a TRAV/TRBV-specific primer set for both chains. Using a constant-region primer together with a V-primer adapter, TCRs were subjected to around 20 PCR cycles of amplification. TCRdb processed the reads anew with MiXCR; each CDR3 protein has one entry. The sample holds about 71,000 distinct CDR3 sequences, 30% to 40% seen once. Time point specified: before trial treatment. This specimen consisted of PBMCs, obtained before treatment. These receptors were collected from a female donor with ovarian cancer.

This clonotype was observed many times. The CDR3 region is CASSSYLNTEAFF. The CDR3 coding sequence is TGTGCCAGCAGTTCTTACTTGAACACTGAAGCTTTCTTT. This chain uses TRBV12-3 or TRBV12-4 with TRBJ1-1; no clear D. V shed 4 bases and J shed 0 bases, with 6 bases lying between them. The CDR3 spans 13 residues.

The rearrangement joins TRBV7-3 to TRBJ2-7; weak D call: TRBD2 (5 bases). The germline CDR1 and CDR2 sequences are SGHTA and FQGTGA. Trimming stripped 4 bases from V and 0 bases from J, with 7 bases between. The CDR3 runs to 13 residues. CDR3 sequence reads: CASSSGNSYEQYF. The DNA of the CDR3 is TGTGCCAGCAGCTCGGGGAACTCCTACGAGCAGTACTTC.

This clonotype was observed at least ten times. The V call is TRBV5-4, the J call TRBJ1-6, with 8 bases aligning to TRBD1. With 0 bases clipped from V and 7 bases from J, the junction kept 3 bases outside the gene matches. The CDR3 loop spans 15 amino acids. Germline V CDR1 and CDR2: SGHNT, YYREEE (reference sequence). CDR3 region: CASSLGQGNNSPLHF. Here the CDR3 DNA reads TGTGCCAGCAGCTTGGGACAGGGGAACAATTCACCCCTCCACTTT.

The sample holds one count of this clonotype. No conserved phenylalanine or tryptophan ends this CDR3, so it is likely a read error. V usage is TRBV20-1 and J usage is TRBJ1-5; D is unresolved. Trimming took off 7 bases at V and 0 bases at J, with 13 bases between the two ends. In germline, CDR1 is DFQATT, CDR2 SNEGSKA (reference sequence). This CDR3 is built from 14 residues. The CDR3 here is CSGRAGYSNQPQHC. In nucleotides, the CDR3 is TGCAGTGGGAGAGCGGGATATAGCAATCAGCCCCAGCATTGT.

This clonotype was counted ten times or more. The chain has TRBV4-1 and TRBJ2-3, with 9 bases fitting TRBD1. CDR1 and CDR2 (germline): MGHRA, YSYEKL. J gave up 1 base and V 4 bases, and 6 bases lay outside the gene matches. CDR3 length equals 16 residues. In DNA form, the CDR3 reads TGCGCCAGCAGCCCATCACAGGGGGCCGGCACAGATACGCAGTATTTT. It specifies CASSPSQGAGTDTQYF.

The V and J genes are TRBV10-3 and TRBJ2-7, with 7 bases aligning to TRBD2. V was pared by 6 bases and J by 0 bases, with 8 bases of the junction left unmatched. Germline V gene data show CDR1 as ENHRY and CDR2 as SYGVKD. The CDR3 totals 15 residues. The CDR3 region has the DNA TGTGCCATCAGAACCGGGACTACGGTCTCCTACGAGCAGTACTTC. Translation gives CAIRTGTTVSYEQYF.

The chain employs TRBV7-8 and TRBJ2-7; maybe TRBD1 (5 bases). The CDR3 extends over 14 amino acids. The germline V gene encodes CDR1 SGHVS and CDR2 FQNEAQ. Trimming removed 0 bases from V and 5 bases from J, with 11 bases in between. The CDR3, as DNA: TGTGCCAGCAGCTTAGCGGGGCCCCACAACGAGCAGTACTTC. It yields the protein CASSLAGPHNEQYF.

The table lists this clonotype with a few counts. V gene TRBV4-2 combines with J gene TRBJ1-3; 9 positions agree with TRBD1. Germline V gene data show CDR1 as LGHNA and CDR2 as YNFKEQ. There are 16 residues in the CDR3. V lost 3 bases to trimming and J lost 4 bases; unmatched junction nucleotides: 7. This CDR3 reads CASSQGGQGLGNTIYF. DNA of the CDR3: TGTGCCAGCAGCCAGGGGGGACAGGGCTTAGGAAACACCATATATTTT.